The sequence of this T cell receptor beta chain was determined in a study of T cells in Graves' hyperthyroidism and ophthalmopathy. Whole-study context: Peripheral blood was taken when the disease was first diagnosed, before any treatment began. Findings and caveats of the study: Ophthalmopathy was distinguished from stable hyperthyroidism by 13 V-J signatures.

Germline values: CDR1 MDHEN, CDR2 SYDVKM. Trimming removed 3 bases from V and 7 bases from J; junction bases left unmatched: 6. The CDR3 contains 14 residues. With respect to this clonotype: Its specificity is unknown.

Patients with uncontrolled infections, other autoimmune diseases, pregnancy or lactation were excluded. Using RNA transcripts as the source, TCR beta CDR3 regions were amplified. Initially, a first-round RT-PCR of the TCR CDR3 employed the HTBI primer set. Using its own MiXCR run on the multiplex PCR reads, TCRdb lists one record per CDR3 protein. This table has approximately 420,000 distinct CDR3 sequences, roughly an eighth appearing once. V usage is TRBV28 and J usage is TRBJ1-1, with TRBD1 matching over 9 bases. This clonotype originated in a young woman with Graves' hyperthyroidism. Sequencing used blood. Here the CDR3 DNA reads TGTGCCAGCAGTTTCAGGGGACAGGGCCATGAAGCTTTCTTT. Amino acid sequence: CASSFRGQGHEAFF.